The next 18 T cell receptor beta chains were all read from a single sample in a study of T cells in Graves' hyperthyroidism and ophthalmopathy. The TCR beta CDR3 regions underwent amplification using RNA transcripts as the source. During a first-round RT-PCR of the TCR CDR3, the HTBI primer set was used. TCRdb ran MiXCR on the multiplex PCR reads and lists one entry per CDR3 protein. This table has 690,000 or so distinct CDR3 sequences, around a sixth appearing once. The sequenced sample was blood. The origin of the receptors is a woman in her forties or fifties with Graves' hyperthyroidism that later progressed to Graves' ophthalmopathy.

There are many counts of this clonotype. Written as DNA, the CDR3 is TGTGCCAGCAGCTGGGAACAGATGAACACTGAAGCTTTCTTT. Protein product: CASSWEQMNTEAFF. This chain joins TRBV5-5 and TRBJ1-1; no definite D call. V gave up 3 bases and J gave up 0 bases, with 9 bases separating them. Germline loops: CDR1 SGHKS, CDR2 YYEKEE (reference sequence). The CDR3 is 14 residues long.

This clonotype was counted ten times or more. The chain has TRBV2 and TRBJ2-5; D remains ambiguous. The CDR3 is made up of 15 amino acids. Deletions cut 0 bases from V and 5 bases from J, with 13 bases between. CDR1 is SNHLY, CDR2 FYNNEI, per germline. The chain's CDR3 is CASSEAAWAEETQYF. CDR3 DNA sequence: TGTGCCAGCAGTGAAGCAGCGTGGGCAGAGGAGACCCAGTACTTC. Supplemented by reference TRBV2 and TRBJ2-5, the full variable domain reads EPEVTQTPSHQVTQMGQEVILRCVPISNHLYFYWYRQILGQKVEFLVSFYNNEISEKSEIFDDQFSVERPDGSNFTLKIRSTKLEDSAMYFCASSEAAWAEETQYFGPGTRLLVL.

The rearrangement links TRBV19 to TRBJ2-1, with TRBD2 matching over 14 bases. From germline, CDR1 is LNHDA and CDR2 SQIVND (reference sequence). With V trimmed by 5 bases and J by 0 bases, 6 bases remained unmatched. This CDR3 region has 18 residues. This CDR3 is CASSPLTSGGASYNEQFF. The CDR3 DNA is TGTGCCAGTAGTCCGTTGACTAGCGGGGGGGCCTCCTACAATGAGCAGTTCTTC.

This clonotype was detected many times. This chain connects TRBV6-1 to TRBJ2-3; 13 bases agree with TRBD2. This CDR3 contains 18 residues. Unmatched junction bases numbered 11, after V lost 7 bases and J lost 1 base. From germline, CDR1 is MNHNS and CDR2 SASEGT. CDR3 sequence reads: CASIFPGTSGERTDTQYF. CDR3 nucleotides: TGTGCCAGCATCTTCCCCGGGACTAGCGGGGAGCGCACAGATACGCAGTATTTT.

V and J are TRBV10-1 and TRBJ2-3; unclear D gene. CDR3 length: 17 residues. V lost 2 bases and J 0 bases, leaving 15 bases between the germline ends. Germline V gives CDR1 WNHNN, CDR2 SYGVQD (reference sequence). CDR3 sequence: CASSEVRLAASTDTQYF. CDR3 DNA: TGCGCCAGCAGTGAGGTCCGGCTTGCGGCAAGCACAGATACGCAGTATTTT.

The table lists this clonotype with many counts. The chain is built from TRBV11-3 and TRBJ1-3; no firm D call. CDR3 length equals 13 residues. The germline V and J ends were trimmed by 1 base and 2 bases, with 3 bases remaining between them. Germline values: CDR1 SGHNT, CDR2 YENEEA. In DNA, the CDR3 is TGTGCCAGCAGCTTAGGGGCTGGAAACACCATATATTTT. Its translation is CASSLGAGNTIYF.

This clonotype was picked up a small number of times. V is TRBV3-1 and J is TRBJ2-1; 8 nucleotides match TRBD2. CDR1 is LGHDT and CDR2 is YNNKEL in the germline V gene (reference sequence). The CDR3 length is 15 residues. The V segment lost 1 base and the J segment 10 bases; nucleotides outside the gene matches: 9. The CDR3 sequence: CASSQAGGLMIEQFF. As DNA, the CDR3 is TGTGCCAGCAGCCAAGCGGGGGGGCTCATGATCGAGCAGTTCTTC.

The chain couples TRBV6-1 to TRBJ1-1; D not certain. CDR3 length: 14 residues. With 2 bases removed from V and 1 base from J, the gap between germline ends came to 8 bases. The V gene's germline CDR1 is MNHNS and CDR2 SASEGT. CDR3 sequence reads: CASSENRKNTEAFF. CDR3 bases: TGTGCCAGCAGTGAAAATCGGAAGAACACTGAAGCTTTCTTT.

Note on this clonotype: This clone may be a read error of a much larger clone one base away. V gene TRBV5-1 combines with J gene TRBJ2-7; the match to TRBD2 covers 8 bases. CDR3 length: 16 amino acids. Trimming removed 3 bases from V and 0 bases from J; junction bases left unmatched: 8. From germline, CDR1 is SGHRS and CDR2 YFSETQ. The DNA of the CDR3 is TGCGCCAGCAGCTCGGGAGGGTCTGGGGGCTCCTACGAGCAGTACTTC. Residues: CASSSGGSGGSYEQYF.

In its sample, this clonotype was seen a few times. The chain combines TRBV6-5 with TRBJ1-3, with D possibly being TRBD1 (5 bases). The CDR3 runs 16 residues. Germline lookup yields CDR1 MNHEY and CDR2 SVGAGI. V was trimmed by 0 bases and J by 0 bases, leaving 9 bases between them. CDR3 in DNA: TGTGCCAGCAGTTACTCGAGGGGTTACTCTGGAAACACCATATATTTT. It codes for CASSYSRGYSGNTIYF.

This clonotype came up a few times. V is TRBV4-2 and J is TRBJ1-1, with D possibly TRBD1 on 5 matching bases. The CDR3 is 14 amino acids. The germline CDR1 and CDR2 sequences are LGHNA and YNFKEQ. The V end lost 5 bases, the J end lost 3 bases, and 13 bases lay between the germline ends. CDR3 coding DNA: TGTGCCAGCAGCGAACAACCGGGGGACACTGAAGCTTTCTTT. Its protein product is CASSEQPGDTEAFF.

This chain joins TRBV10-3 and TRBJ1-5; 7 bases map to TRBD1. The CDR3 has 17 residues. CDR1 and CDR2 (germline): ENHRY, SYGVKD. V lost 5 bases and J lost 1; bases outside the gene matches: 11. The CDR3: CAISIDRAGQSNQPQHF. The CDR3 DNA sequence: TGTGCCATCAGTATAGACAGGGCAGGTCAGAGCAATCAGCCCCAGCATTTT.

The V gene is TRBV9, the J gene TRBJ2-2, with D perhaps matching TRBD1 (6 bases). This CDR3 is 14 amino acids long. V lost 3 bases and J lost 5, with 11 bases in between. Germline V gene sequence: CDR1 SGDLS, CDR2 YYNGEE. The CDR3 spells CASSAYRETGELFF. The DNA for the CDR3 is TGTGCCAGCAGCGCCTACAGGGAAACCGGGGAGCTGTTTTTT. The full variable domain, in which reference TRBV9 and TRBJ2-2 provide the parts outside the CDR3, is DSGVTQTPKHLITATGQRVTLRCSPRSGDLSVYWYQQSLDQGLQFLIQYYNGEERAKGNILERFSAQQFPDLHSELNLSSLELGDSALYFCASSAYRETGELFFGEGSRLTVL.

This clonotype was detected only a few times. The rearrangement uses TRBV7-6 and TRBJ1-2; perhaps TRBD1 as D (5 bases). The CDR3 is 12 amino acids. Germline CDR1 reads SGHVS; CDR2 reads FNYEAQ. CDR3 sequence: CATWGSLYGYTF. The CDR3 DNA reads as TGTGCGACTTGGGGGAGCCTTTATGGCTACACCTTC.

The chain has TRBV19 and TRBJ2-1; 9 bases are a match to TRBD1. The CDR3 runs 15 residues. J lost 5 bases, V lost 5 bases, and 7 bases had no gene match. Germline V gives CDR1 LNHDA, CDR2 SQIVND (reference sequence). The CDR3 bases are TGTGCCAGTAGTTCGGACAGGGGCATCGACAATGAGCAGTTCTTC. It yields the protein CASSSDRGIDNEQFF.

The V and J genes are TRBV12-3 or TRBV12-4 and TRBJ2-1; D uncertain. The CDR3 is 14 amino acids. Trimming took 1 base from V and 5 from J, leaving 9 bases between them. CDR3: CASSLVVTNNEQFF. CDR3 in DNA: TGTGCCAGCAGTTTAGTGGTTACTAACAATGAGCAGTTCTTC.

This clonotype has only a few counts. The V gene is TRBV5-1, the J gene TRBJ2-4; no clear D gene. V was trimmed by 6 bases and J by 0 bases, leaving 19 bases between them. CDR1 is SGHRS and CDR2 is YFSETQ in the germline V gene. The CDR3 loop spans 17 amino acids. This CDR3 reads CASTLGVVELAKNIQYF. Written as DNA, the CDR3 is TGCGCCAGCACCTTAGGTGTAGTAGAACTAGCCAAAAACATTCAGTACTTC.

This chain links TRBV12-3 or TRBV12-4 with TRBJ1-2, with D possibly matching TRBD1 (5 bases). This CDR3 has 13 amino acids. Trimming shortened V by 4 bases and J by 1 base, and 7 bases separated the two germline ends. CDR3 DNA sequence: TGTGCCAGCAGTTCGACAGATAACTATGGCTACACCTTC. It is translated as CASSSTDNYGYTF.